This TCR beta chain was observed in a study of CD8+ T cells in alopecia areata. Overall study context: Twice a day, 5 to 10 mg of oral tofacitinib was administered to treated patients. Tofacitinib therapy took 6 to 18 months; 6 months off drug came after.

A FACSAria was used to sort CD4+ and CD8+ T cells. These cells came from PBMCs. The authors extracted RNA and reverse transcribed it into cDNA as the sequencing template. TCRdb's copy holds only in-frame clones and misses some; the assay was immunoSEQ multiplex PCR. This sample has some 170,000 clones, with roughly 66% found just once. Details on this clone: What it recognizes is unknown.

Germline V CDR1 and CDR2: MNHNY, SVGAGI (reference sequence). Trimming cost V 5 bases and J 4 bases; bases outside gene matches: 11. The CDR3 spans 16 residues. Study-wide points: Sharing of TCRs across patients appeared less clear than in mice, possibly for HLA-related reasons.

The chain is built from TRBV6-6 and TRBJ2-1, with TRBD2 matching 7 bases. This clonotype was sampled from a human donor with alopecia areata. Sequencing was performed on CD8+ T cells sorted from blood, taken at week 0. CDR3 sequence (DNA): TGTGCCAGCAGTCCCTTGTTTGGGGGGGAATACAATGAGCAGTTCTTC. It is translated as CASSPLFGGEYNEQFF.